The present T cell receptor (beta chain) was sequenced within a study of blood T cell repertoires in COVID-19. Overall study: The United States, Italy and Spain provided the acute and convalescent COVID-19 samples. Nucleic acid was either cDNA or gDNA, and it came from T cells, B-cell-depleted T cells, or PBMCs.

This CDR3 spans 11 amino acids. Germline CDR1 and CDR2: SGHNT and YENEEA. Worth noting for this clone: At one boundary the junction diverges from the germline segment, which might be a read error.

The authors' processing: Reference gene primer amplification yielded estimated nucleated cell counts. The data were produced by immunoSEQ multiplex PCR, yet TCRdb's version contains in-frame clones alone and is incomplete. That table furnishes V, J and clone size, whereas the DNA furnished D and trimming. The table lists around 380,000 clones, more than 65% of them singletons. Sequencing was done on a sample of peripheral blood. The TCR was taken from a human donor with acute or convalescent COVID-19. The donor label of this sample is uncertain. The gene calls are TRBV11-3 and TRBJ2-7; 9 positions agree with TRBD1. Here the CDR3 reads CASSLVDRGNF. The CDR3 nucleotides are TGTGCCAGCAGCTTGGTAGACAGGGGGAACTTC.